The 23 T cell receptor beta chains in this list originate from one sample, sequenced in a study of blood T cell repertoires in COVID-19. Sequencing used immunoSEQ multiplex PCR; TCRdb keeps in-frame clones, though not all of them. The sample yields under 400,000 clones, around 89% seen once. The specimen was peripheral blood. All receptors come from a woman aged 25 to 39 with COVID-19, enrolled during active disease.

V and J are TRBV10-1 and TRBJ1-4; D is unresolved. The CDR3 spans 11 residues. V was pared by 9 bases and J by 13 bases, with 15 bases between. Germline CDR1 reads WNHNN; CDR2 reads SYGVQD (reference sequence). The CDR3 loop reads CASGEGRALFF. CDR3 DNA sequence: TGCGCCAGTGGAGAGGGCCGGGCACTGTTTTTT.

The chain has TRBV2 and TRBJ2-3, with 9 bases aligning to TRBD2. The V and J ends lost 6 bases and 2 bases, in that order; junction bases with no gene match: 6. The CDR3 is 15 residues long. Looked up from germline, CDR1 is SNHLY and CDR2 is FYNNEI. CDR3 residues: CASRASGVTTDTQYF. The DNA of the CDR3 is TGTGCCAGCAGGGCTAGCGGGGTGACCACAGATACGCAGTATTTT.

The chain recombines TRBV7-9 with TRBJ1-2; 10 bases fit TRBD1. The CDR3 sequence is 16 residues long. After removal of 2 bases from V and 7 bases from J, the junction contained 10 bases not matched to a gene. The V gene's germline CDR1 is SEHNR and CDR2 FQNEAQ (reference sequence). In nucleotides, the CDR3 is TGTGCCAGCAGCTTATCCCTGACAGGGGGCGGCGGTGGCTACACCTTC. This translates into CASSLSLTGGGGGYTF.

The V and J genes are TRBV11-2 and TRBJ2-1; TRBD1 is a possible D gene (6 bases). V shed 5 bases and J shed 0 bases, with 14 bases lying between them. Looked up from germline, CDR1 is SGHAT and CDR2 is FQNNGV. This CDR3 has 16 amino acids. This CDR3 reads CASSVQGPSSYNEQFF. The CDR3 coding sequence is TGTGCCAGCAGCGTTCAGGGGCCGAGCTCCTACAATGAGCAGTTCTTC. The whole variable domain, filled in from reference TRBV11-2 and TRBJ2-1, reads EAGVAQSPRYKIIEKRQSVAFWCNPISGHATLYWYQQILGQGPKLLIQFQNNGVVDDSQLPKDRFSAERLKGVDSTLKIQPAKLEDSAVYLCASSVQGPSSYNEQFFGPGTRLTVL.

V is TRBV7-3 and J is TRBJ2-1; D perhaps matches TRBD2 (6 bases). The germline V gene encodes CDR1 SGHTA and CDR2 FQGTGA. Trimming stripped 1 base from V and 10 bases from J, with 14 bases between. CDR3 length: 14 amino acids. The CDR3 DNA sequence: TGTGCCAGCAGCTTAAGGCCCGGGCGGGACGAGCAGTTCTTC. Its translation is CASSLRPGRDEQFF.

This clone occurred once. The DNA is left out, because the CDR3 cannot be placed on it with certainty; the CDR3 is given as TCRdb lists it. The V and J genes are TRBV2 and TRBJ2-5; no check of the table's D call, TRBD2, against the DNA was made. The CDR3 is 15 residues long, counting both termini. Per the germline V gene, CDR1 is SNHLY and CDR2 is FYNNEI. The CDR3 loop is CASSTSDLPGETQYF.

In this sample, this clone turned up a few times. This sequence joins TRBV4-1 and TRBJ2-5; 12 nucleotides agree with TRBD2. Germline V gene data show CDR1 as MGHRA and CDR2 as YSYEKL. V shed 4 bases and J 0 bases; nucleotides not matched to a gene: 9. The CDR3 totals 18 residues. CDR3 bases: TGCGCCAGCAGCCCCGGACTAGCGGGGACGAGGTACCAAGAGACCCAGTACTTC. Encoded protein: CASSPGLAGTRYQETQYF.

The chain uses TRBV11-3 and TRBJ1-1, with TRBD1 identical over 7 bases. This CDR3 region has 13 residues. V trimming: 6 bases; J trimming: 5 bases; junction bases outside the gene matches: 6. Germline assignment: CDR1 SGHNT and CDR2 YENEEA. The CDR3: CASSSDRDTEAFF. The CDR3 bases are TGTGCCAGCAGTTCCGACAGGGATACTGAAGCTTTCTTT.

The chain recombines TRBV10-3 with TRBJ2-3, with D possibly being TRBD1 (5 bases). Trimming stripped 3 bases from V and 2 bases from J, with 12 bases between. Germline V gene sequence: CDR1 ENHRY, CDR2 SYGVKD. This CDR3 contains 15 residues. CDR3 protein: CAISEGGAITDTQYF. In DNA, the CDR3 is TGTGCCATCAGTGAAGGTGGGGCGATCACAGATACGCAGTATTTT.

The V and J genes are TRBV15 and TRBJ1-2, with 7 bases identical to TRBD1. Per germline, CDR1 LNHNV and CDR2 YYDKDF (reference sequence). V gave up 0 bases and J gave up 4 bases; unmatched junction bases: 5. The CDR3 loop spans 15 amino acids. CDR3 in amino acids: CATSRDLGGGYGYTF. For the CDR3, the DNA is TGTGCCACCAGCAGAGATTTAGGGGGCGGCTATGGCTACACCTTC.

The chain has TRBV6-5 and TRBJ1-2, with 10 bases fitting TRBD1. The V segment lost 5 bases and the J segment 7 bases; nucleotides outside the gene matches: 7. The CDR3 sequence is 14 residues long. CDR1 is MNHEY and CDR2 is SVGAGI in the germline V gene. The CDR3 DNA is TGTGCCAGCAGTAGTTCCGGGACAGGGGTTGGCTACACCTTC. Residues: CASSSSGTGVGYTF.

This chain links TRBV18 with TRBJ2-3, with D possibly being TRBD2 (6 bases). There are 12 residues in the CDR3. CDR1 is KGHSH and CDR2 is LQKENI in the germline V gene. Trimming stripped 4 bases from V and 4 bases from J, with 6 bases between. CDR3 residues: CASSRDSDTQYF. Written as DNA, the CDR3 is TGTGCCAGCTCACGGGACTCAGATACGCAGTATTTT.

The chain joins TRBV9 to TRBJ2-5; TRBD2 is a possible D gene (6 bases). Germline values: CDR1 SGDLS, CDR2 YYNGEE. CDR3 length: 14 amino acids. Trimming cost V 4 bases and J 2 bases, with 12 bases left between them. For the CDR3, the DNA is TGTGCCAGCAGCCCTGAGGCGGGACAAGAGACCCAGTACTTC. Protein sequence: CASSPEAGQETQYF.

V and J are TRBV27 and TRBJ2-1, with D tentatively TRBD1 (6 bases). Germline-derived CDR1 and CDR2 are MNHEY and SMNVEV (reference sequence). With 7 bases removed from V and 6 bases from J, the gap between germline ends came to 16 bases. This CDR3 spans 14 amino acids. CDR3 amino acids: CASTGVGPGNEQFF. The DNA for the CDR3 is TGTGCCAGCACAGGGGTAGGCCCGGGCAATGAGCAGTTCTTC.

The rearrangement uses TRBV28 and TRBJ1-4, with no clear D. Trimming cost V 10 bases and J 7 bases, with 16 bases left between them. Germline V lookup: CDR1 MDHEN, CDR2 SYDVKM. The CDR3 length is 13 residues. CDR3 in DNA: TGTGCCACATCCCCCGGGGATACTGAAAAACTGTTTTTT. Protein product: CATSPGDTEKLFF.

The chain joins TRBV5-1 to TRBJ1-6, with D unclear. This CDR3 comprises 15 residues. Trimming pared 4 bases from V and 7 bases from J, leaving 15 bases between. Germline CDR1 reads SGHRS; CDR2 reads YFSETQ. The CDR3 region is CASSPGFLQNSPLHF. As DNA, the CDR3 is TGCGCCAGCAGCCCGGGATTCCTACAAAATTCACCCCTCCACTTT. The variable domain in full, with the rest retrieved from reference TRBV5-1 and TRBJ1-6, is KAGVTQTPRYLIKTRGQQVTLSCSPISGHRSVSWYQQTPGQGLQFLFEYFSETQRNKGNFPGRFSGRQFSNSRSEMNVSTLELGDSALYLCASSPGFLQNSPLHFGNGTRLTVT.

V usage is TRBV7-9 and J usage is TRBJ2-5; TRBD1 might be the D (6 bases). Germline-derived CDR1 and CDR2 are SEHNR and FQNEAQ (reference sequence). Trimming pared 3 bases from V and 1 base from J, leaving 12 bases between. The CDR3 runs 15 residues. CDR3 sequence reads: CASSFRYRVQETQYF. The CDR3 bases are TGTGCCAGCAGCTTCCGCTACAGGGTCCAAGAGACCCAGTACTTC.

This rearrangement joins TRBV6-2 or TRBV6-3 to TRBJ1-5; TRBD1 matches 9 bases. The CDR3 has 16 residues. J was trimmed by 4 bases and V by 4 bases; bases with no gene match: 8. Per the germline V gene, CDR1 is MNHEY and CDR2 is SVGEGT. In nucleotides, the CDR3 is TGTGCCAGCAGTTCAAACAGGGGGCGGTTTAATCAGCCCCAGCATTTT. Translating gives CASSSNRGRFNQPQHF.

This clone was seen only once. The V and J genes are TRBV3-1 (or the pseudogene TRBV3-2) and TRBJ1-6; 10 bases map to TRBD1. Looked up from germline, CDR1 is LGHDT and CDR2 is YNNKEL (reference sequence). Losses at the gene ends were 6 bases for V and 6 bases for J; bases not matched to a gene: 5. The CDR3 covers 15 residues. CDR3 in amino acids: CASRHDRGLNSPLHF. CDR3 bases: TGTGCCAGCAGACACGACAGGGGGCTTAATTCACCCCTCCACTTT.

This chain joins TRBV3-1 (or the pseudogene TRBV3-2) and TRBJ2-3, with TRBD2 matching over 7 bases. J was trimmed by 1 base and V by 5 bases; bases with no gene match: 3. CDR1 and CDR2 from the germline V gene are LGHDT and YNNKEL (reference sequence). This CDR3 has 14 amino acids. The CDR3 sequence is CASSGGDGTDTQYF. The CDR3 region has the DNA TGTGCCAGCAGCGGGGGGGATGGCACAGATACGCAGTATTTT.

This chain joins TRBV14 and TRBJ1-2, with 8 nucleotides matching TRBD1. V was pared by 3 bases and J by 3 bases, with 6 bases of the junction left unmatched. The CDR3 has 15 amino acids. Per germline, CDR1 SGHDN and CDR2 FVKESK. The CDR3 DNA reads TGTGCCAGCAGCCAGAGCAGGGGGCAAGACTATGGCTACACCTTC. Translated: CASSQSRGQDYGYTF.

This clone was detected once. CDR3 DNA: TGTGCCAGCAGTCCTCTCGGAGGGCTAGGAAACACCATATATTTT. Protein sequence: CASSPLGGLGNTIYF. The rearrangement links TRBV6-5 to TRBJ1-3; D gene uncertain. The CDR3 sequence is 15 residues long. Germline assignment: CDR1 MNHEY and CDR2 SVGAGI. Trimming left V 5 bases short and J 4 bases short, with 15 bases between.

The rearrangement links TRBV7-9 to TRBJ2-2; no reliable D call. The CDR3 totals 11 residues. V was clipped by 6 bases and J by 7 bases, with 6 bases between them. In germline, CDR1 is SEHNR, CDR2 FQNEAQ (reference sequence). The CDR3 DNA reads TGTGCCAGCAGTTCTGTCGGGGAGCTGTTTTTT. Translated: CASSSVGELFF. The whole variable domain, remainder taken from reference TRBV7-9 and TRBJ2-2, is DTGVSQNPRHKITKRGQNVTFRCDPISEHNRLYWYRQTLGQGPEFLTYFQNEAQLEKSRLLSDRFSAERPKGSFSTLEIQRTEQGDSAMYLCASSSVGELFFGEGSRLTVL.